Listed below are T cell receptor beta chains from one sample, sequenced in a study of T cell responses to AZD1222 COVID-19 vaccine. Data came from immunoSEQ multiplex PCR; TCRdb stores just in-frame clones and leaves some out. The sample contains more than 85,000 clones, 88% of which appear only once. The sample in question was peripheral blood, obtained on day 0 of AZD1222 vaccination. These receptors all come from an adult in good health. CDR3s include the opening cysteine and the closing phenylalanine or tryptophan. The D gene is left open where the match is weak. Not all rows give a size; the values are once, few, many and, for expanded clones, a class.

TRBV14	once	TRBJ2-7	TRBD1	CASSPKYRGSYEQYF	TGTGCCAGCAGCCCAAAATACAGGGGCTCCTACGAGCAGTACTTC
TRBV6-5	once	TRBJ2-2	NA	CASTYQGFTGELFF	TGTGCCAGCACCTACCAGGGTTTCACCGGGGAGCTGTTTTTT
TRBV27	NA	TRBJ1-1	NA	CASSRTENTEAFF	TGTGCCAGCAGCCGGACAGAGAACACTGAAGCTTTCTTT
TRBV9	NA	TRBJ1-2	NA	CASSKRQNSGYTF	TGTGCCAGCAGCAAGCGACAAAATTCTGGCTACACCTTC
TRBV7-8	NA	TRBJ2-5	NA	CASSLATPITEDQYF	TGTGCCAGCAGCTTAGCGACGCCGATCACTGAGGACCAGTACTTC
TRBV24-1	NA	TRBJ1-2	TRBD1	CATSDSLDRGLNYGYTF	TGTGCCACCAGTGACAGTCTCGACAGGGGGCTAAACTATGGCTACACCTTC
TRBV14	NA	TRBJ1-1	NA	CASSQDETNVWTEAFF	TGTGCCAGCAGCCAAGATGAGACGAACGTGTGGACTGAAGCTTTCTTT
TRBV27	NA	TRBJ2-7	TRBD1	CASSLSGQGVAYEQYF	TGTGCCAGCAGTTTATCTGGACAGGGGGTTGCCTACGAGCAGTACTTC
TRBV12-3/TRBV12-4	NA	TRBJ2-1	NA	CASSLAGEQFF	TGTGCCAGCAGTTTAGCGGGTGAGCAGTTCTTC
TRBV30	NA	TRBJ2-7	NA	CAWSVNRVYEQYF	TGTGCCTGGAGTGTGAACAGGGTCTACGAGCAGTACTTC
TRBV7-2	NA	TRBJ2-5	NA	CASSLSRGGETQYF	TGTGCCAGCAGCTTAAGTAGGGGAGGAGAGACCCAGTACTTC
TRBV19	NA	TRBJ2-3	NA	CASSARSLTDTQYF	TGTGCCAGTAGTGCTCGGAGCCTCACAGATACGCAGTATTTT
TRBV7-8	NA	TRBJ2-5	TRBD1	CASSSGQGQETQYF	TGTGCCAGCAGCTCCGGACAGGGCCAAGAGACCCAGTACTTC
TRBV27	few	TRBJ1-2	NA	CASSFSDSYGYTF	TGTGCCAGCAGTTTTTCTGACAGCTATGGCTACACCTTC
TRBV6-5	NA	TRBJ2-2	NA	CASRAGAGELFF	TGTGCCAGCCGGGCGGGCGCCGGGGAGCTGTTTTTT
TRBV9	NA	TRBJ1-1	NA	CASSTTGYTEAFF	TGTGCCAGCAGCACCACAGGGTACACTGAAGCTTTCTTT
TRBV2	once	TRBJ2-7	TRBD2	CASSESSGTYEQYF	TGTGCCAGCAGTGAATCAAGCGGGACCTACGAGCAGTACTTC
TRBV28	once	TRBJ1-2	TRBD1	CASSLELNRGRGYTF	TGTGCCAGCAGTCTCGAATTGAACAGGGGGCGAGGCTACACCTTC
TRBV3-1/TRBV3-2	NA	TRBJ2-3	TRBD2	CASSTSGGGDTQYF	TGTGCCAGCAGCACTAGCGGGGGAGGAGATACGCAGTATTTT
TRBV28	once	TRBJ1-2	TRBD1	CASRIGQGADTF	TGTGCCAGCAGGATTGGACAGGGGGCGGACACCTTC
TRBV10-1	NA	TRBJ1-2	NA	CASSESRGARGYTF	TGCGCCAGCAGTGAGTCGCGGGGGGCGCGAGGCTACACCTTC
TRBV7-6	NA	TRBJ2-2	TRBD1	CASSSGQVITGELFF	TGTGCCAGCAGCTCTGGACAGGTGATCACCGGGGAGCTGTTTTTT
TRBV21-1	few	TRBJ1-2	NA	CASSIRDRVCGYTF	TGTGCCAGCAGCATCCGGGACAGGGTTTGTGGCTACACCTTC
TRBV6-4	NA	TRBJ1-1	NA	CASSDGRGSTEAFF	TGTGCCAGCAGTGATGGCAGGGGCAGCACTGAAGCTTTCTTT
TRBV7-6	NA	TRBJ1-1	NA	CASSSSRLMNTEAFF	TGTGCCAGCAGCTCGAGCCGGCTAATGAACACTGAAGCTTTCTTT
TRBV18	NA	TRBJ1-5	TRBD1	CASSLGQGDQPQHF	TGTGCCAGCTCGCTGGGACAGGGCGATCAGCCCCAGCATTTT
TRBV5-6	NA	TRBJ2-5	NA	CASSLLDSKQETQYF	TGTGCCAGCAGCTTGTTGGACTCGAAGCAAGAGACCCAGTACTTC
TRBV30	NA	TRBJ1-6	NA	CAWSPWDTGYNSPLHF	TGTGCCTGGAGTCCCTGGGACACCGGCTATAATTCACCCCTCCACTTT
TRBV27	NA	TRBJ2-7	TRBD2	CASRRLAGEQYF	TGTGCCAGCAGAAGACTAGCTGGCGAGCAGTACTTC
TRBV23-1	NA	TRBJ2-1	NA	CASSLTRSEGEQFF	TGCGCCAGCAGCCTGACCCGGAGTGAAGGTGAGCAGTTCTTC
TRBV6-1	NA	TRBJ2-1	TRBD2	CASSEGPLKRGPSYNEQFF	TGTGCCAGCAGTGAAGGCCCCTTAAAGCGGGGACCCTCCTACAATGAGCAGTTCTTC
TRBV5-1	NA	TRBJ2-5	NA	CASSFGGTAWQETQYF	TGCGCCAGCAGCTTTGGGGGCACCGCATGGCAAGAGACCCAGTACTTC
TRBV27	NA	TRBJ2-7	NA	CASAEGTNEQYF	TGTGCCAGCGCGGAGGGGACGAACGAGCAGTACTTC
TRBV30	NA	TRBJ1-5	NA	CAWRGGMNSNQPQHF	TGTGCCTGGAGGGGGGGGATGAACTCTAATCAGCCCCAGCATTTT
TRBV30	NA	TRBJ2-1	NA	CAWRASGVHNEQFF	TGTGCCTGGAGGGCCTCGGGAGTTCACAATGAGCAGTTCTTC
TRBV4-1	NA	TRBJ1-1	NA	CASSLPRGRLNTEAFF	TGCGCCAGCAGCCTGCCCAGAGGCAGACTGAACACTGAAGCTTTCTTT
TRBV5-1	NA	TRBJ2-6	NA	CASSSVRGSNSGANVLTF	TGCGCCAGCAGCTCCGTTAGGGGCTCAAACTCTGGGGCCAACGTCCTGACTTTC
TRBV6-5	NA	TRBJ1-3	NA	CASGRGTEGNTIYF	TGTGCCAGCGGCCGGGGCACGGAAGGAAACACCATATATTTT
TRBV20-1	NA	TRBJ2-1	NA	CSARFVYEQFF	TGCAGTGCTAGATTTGTATATGAGCAGTTCTTC
TRBV18	few	TRBJ2-7	TRBD1	CASSSRDRVYEQYF	TGTGCCAGCTCATCCCGGGACAGGGTCTACGAGCAGTACTTC
TRBV4-2	NA	TRBJ2-3	TRBD2	CASSQEFAGVTDTQYF	TGTGCCAGCAGCCAAGAATTTGCGGGGGTCACAGATACGCAGTATTTT
TRBV6-5	NA	TRBJ2-7	NA	CASRPIRGNTNEQYF	TGTGCCAGCAGACCCATACGCGGCAACACCAACGAGCAGTACTTC
TRBV12-3/TRBV12-4	NA	TRBJ1-2	NA	CASTIQGQRGYTF	TGTGCCAGCACCATTCAGGGGCAGCGGGGCTACACCTTC
TRBV29-1	NA	TRBJ2-3	NA	CSVERGPDTQYF	TGCAGCGTTGAGCGGGGCCCAGATACGCAGTATTTT
TRBV6-5	NA	TRBJ2-7	NA	CASSPRQLLEQYF	TGTGCCAGCAGTCCCCGACAGCTTCTCGAGCAGTACTTC
TRBV14	NA	TRBJ1-2	NA	CASSPQPTGNYGYTF	TGTGCCAGCAGCCCCCAACCCACAGGAAACTATGGCTACACCTTC
TRBV2	few	TRBJ1-4	TRBD1	CATLRQGINEKLFF	TGTGCCACATTGAGACAGGGGATTAATGAAAAACTGTTTTTT
TRBV27	NA	TRBJ1-6	NA	CASSFWGLDSPLHF	TGTGCCAGCAGTTTTTGGGGGTTGGATTCACCCCTCCACTTT
TRBV29-1	NA	TRBJ2-3	TRBD2	CSVELLAGRSTQYF	TGCAGCGTTGAATTGCTAGCGGGACGGTCTACGCAGTATTTT
TRBV20-1	NA	TRBJ1-2	NA	CSVRDKVGYTF	TGCAGTGTCAGAGATAAGGTGGGCTACACCTTC
TRBV5-1	NA	TRBJ2-7	NA	CASSLSGPYEQYF	TGCGCCAGCAGCTTGTCCGGTCCCTACGAGCAGTACTTC
TRBV7-9	NA	TRBJ1-2	NA	CASSLGDGGNYGYTF	TGTGCCAGCAGCCTAGGGGACGGGGGGAACTATGGCTACACCTTC
TRBV2	NA	TRBJ1-2	NA	CASGNMNYGYTF	TGTGCCAGCGGGAATATGAACTATGGCTACACCTTC
TRBV5-1	NA	TRBJ1-2	NA	CASSLVVGANYGYTF	TGCGCCAGCAGCTTGGTGGTGGGCGCTAACTATGGCTACACCTTC
TRBV27	once	TRBJ2-1	TRBD2	CASSLSGGSYNEQFF	TGTGCCAGCAGTTTATCGGGGGGGTCATACAATGAGCAGTTCTTC
TRBV4-1	NA	TRBJ2-7	TRBD1	CASSHQRTGAYEQYF	TGCGCCAGCAGCCACCAGAGGACAGGGGCCTACGAGCAGTACTTC
TRBV19	NA	TRBJ2-5	TRBD2	CASRGVGYQETQYF	TGTGCCAGTCGGGGGGTTGGGTACCAAGAGACCCAGTACTTC
TRBV5-1	NA	TRBJ2-2	NA	CASSLGGNGELFF	TGCGCCAGCAGCTTGGGTGGTAACGGGGAGCTGTTTTTT